This T cell receptor beta chain was captured in a study of technical replicates of blood from several donors. TCRdb's table, derived via immunoSEQ multiplex PCR, lists solely in-frame clones and lacks some. The repertoire has approximately 59,000 clones, around 96% of them found once; the top ten carry roughly 3.1%. V lost 3 bases and J 1 base, leaving 17 bases between the germline ends. The CDR3 consists of 17 residues. Germline CDR1 is SGDLS and CDR2 is YYNGEE. The gene calls are TRBV9 and TRBJ1-5; D perhaps matches TRBD1 (5 bases). This sequence was found in a human donor in good health. Some clones in this sample may be carry-over from other donors' samples. Sequencing was carried out using PBMCs. Here the CDR3 reads CASSAGTGGISNQPQHF. DNA of the CDR3: TGTGCCAGCAGCGCTGGGACTGGGGGAATAAGCAATCAGCCCCAGCATTTT.